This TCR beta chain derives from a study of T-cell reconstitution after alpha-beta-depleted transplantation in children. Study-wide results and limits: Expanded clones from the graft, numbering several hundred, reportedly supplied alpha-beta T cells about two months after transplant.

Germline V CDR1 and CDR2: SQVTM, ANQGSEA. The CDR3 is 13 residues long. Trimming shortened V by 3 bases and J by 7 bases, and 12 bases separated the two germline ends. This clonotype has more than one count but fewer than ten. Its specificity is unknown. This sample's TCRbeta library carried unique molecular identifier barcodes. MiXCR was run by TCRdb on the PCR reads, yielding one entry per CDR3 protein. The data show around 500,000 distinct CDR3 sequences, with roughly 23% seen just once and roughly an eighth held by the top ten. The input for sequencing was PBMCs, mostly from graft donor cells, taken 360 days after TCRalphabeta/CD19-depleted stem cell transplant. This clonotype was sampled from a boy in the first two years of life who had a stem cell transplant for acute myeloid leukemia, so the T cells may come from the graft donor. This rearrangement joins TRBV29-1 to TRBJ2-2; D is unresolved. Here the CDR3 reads CSVEWLEGGELFF. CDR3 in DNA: TGCAGCGTTGAGTGGCTCGAAGGCGGGGAGCTGTTTTTT.